This entry concerns a single T cell receptor beta chain. The sample comes from a study of blood T cell repertoires in COVID-19. Study-level background: PBMCs, B-cell-depleted T cells, or T cells were the source of the cDNA or gDNA that made up the material.

Libraries were prepared by immunoSEQ multiplex PCR; TCRdb keeps only in-frame clonotypes and omits some of them. The sample holds about 70,000 clones, around 85% seen once. V lost 5 bases to trimming and J lost 10 bases, with 20 bases between them. The CDR3 runs to 14 residues. CDR1 and CDR2 from the germline V gene are KGHSH and LQKENI. This chain links TRBV18 with TRBJ1-1, with D possibly matching TRBD1 (6 bases). The TCR was taken from a human donor in a cohort sampled during active COVID-19. Specimen: peripheral blood. Written as DNA, the CDR3 is TGTGCCAGCTCAGGTACTGAGAGGGGGAGAGGAGCTTTCTTT. Protein sequence: CASSGTERGRGAFF.